These 22 T cell receptor beta chains were sequenced from one sample in a study of molecular identifiers for immune sequencing clone quantification. TCRdb ran MiXCR on the PCR reads and lists one entry per CDR3 protein. The sample lists under 800,000 distinct CDR3 sequences, 25% occurring once. The specimen sequenced was naive CD8+ T cells from blood, with Jurkat cell RNA spiked in. Subset defined: FACS-sorted CD8+CD4-CCR7+CD45RA+ naive T cells. All receptors come from a human donor in good health. Some libraries in this study had Jurkat cell RNA spiked in.

The V and J genes are TRBV3-1 and TRBJ2-1; no definite D call. There are 14 residues in the CDR3. Germline loops: CDR1 LGHDT, CDR2 YNNKEL (reference sequence). Trimming stripped 1 base from V and 8 bases from J, with 12 bases between. The DNA for the CDR3 is TGTGCCAGCAGCCAAGTTGGGTTTGTGGATGAGCAGTTCTTC. Its protein product is CASSQVGFVDEQFF.

As concerns this clonotype: One end of the junction does not line up with germline, which may come from a read error. The V call is TRBV14, the J call TRBJ2-7; D remains unclear. The CDR3 has 13 amino acids. Germline V gives CDR1 SGHDN, CDR2 FVKESK. The CDR3 loop is CANSQGREYEQYF. The CDR3 DNA sequence: TGTGCCAACAGCCAAGGTCGCGAATACGAGCAGTACTTC.

This chain links TRBV7-8 with TRBJ2-1; 7 bases line up with TRBD2. The CDR3 is 17 residues long. V shed 1 base and J 4 bases; nucleotides not matched to a gene: 10. From germline, CDR1 is SGHVS and CDR2 FQNEAQ. The CDR3 is CASSLEFARGIYNEQFF. The CDR3 bases are TGTGCCAGCAGCTTAGAATTCGCGCGGGGGATTTACAATGAGCAGTTCTTC.

CDR3 bases: TGTGCCAGCAGCTTAGCTTCTTCTCCAGATACGCAGTATTTT. This gives the protein CASSLASSPDTQYF. The chain has TRBV7-9 and TRBJ2-3; D gene uncertain. Germline values: CDR1 SEHNR, CDR2 FQNEAQ (reference sequence). The CDR3 length is 14 residues. Trimming left V 0 bases short and J 4 bases short, with 8 bases between.

The V gene is TRBV23-1, the J gene TRBJ1-1; TRBD1 agrees at 7 bases. TRBV23-1 qualifies as an ORF whose function is uncertain. The ends lost 0 bases at V and 1 base at J; junction bases unmatched: 8. The CDR3 covers 17 residues. CDR3: CASSQSVAGGTNTEAFF. CDR3 in DNA: TGCGCCAGCAGTCAATCGGTGGCAGGGGGTACGAACACTGAAGCTTTCTTT.

The table lists this clonotype with many counts. CDR3 coding DNA: TGTGCCAGCTCCCCCGAGGGACATGTGGGTACAAATACGCAGTATTTT. Residues: CASSPEGHVGTNTQYF. The chain carries TRBV11-2 and TRBJ2-3; possibly TRBD1 for D (6 bases). The CDR3 has 16 residues. V was cut by 8 bases and J by 7 bases, with 25 bases left in between. Germline CDR1 is SGHAT and CDR2 is FQNNGV.

The chain carries TRBV20-1 and TRBJ2-7; 9 nucleotides align to TRBD2. CDR3 length: 15 residues. The V gene's germline CDR1 is DFQATT and CDR2 SNEGSKA (reference sequence). The junction had 6 bases not matched to a gene; V was cut back by 3 bases and J by 0 bases. The DNA of the CDR3 is TGCAGTGCTAGTGGGAGCGGGGGGCACTCCTACGAGCAGTACTTC. Translation: CSASGSGGHSYEQYF.

The chain has TRBV30 and TRBJ2-6; TRBD1 matches at 10 bases. V shed 0 bases, J shed 2 bases, and the junction held 4 bases outside the gene matches. This CDR3 contains 17 residues. The germline V gene encodes CDR1 GTSNPN and CDR2 SVGIG (reference sequence). The CDR3 reads CAWSVTGQGAGANVLTF. The CDR3 bases are TGTGCCTGGAGTGTAACCGGACAGGGGGCTGGGGCCAACGTCCTGACTTTC. The variable domain in full, with the rest retrieved from reference TRBV30 and TRBJ2-6, is SQTIHQWPATLVQPVGSPLSLECTVEGTSNPNLYWYRQAAGRGLQLLFYSVGIGQISSEVPQNLSASRPQDRQFILSSKKLLLSDSGFYLCAWSVTGQGAGANVLTFGAGSRLTVL.

This clonotype appeared many times. The gene calls are TRBV2 and TRBJ1-5; D unresolved. This CDR3 has 13 residues. Germline-derived CDR1 and CDR2 are SNHLY and FYNNEI. V dropped 3 bases and J dropped 4 bases, with 7 bases sitting between them. The CDR3 region has the DNA TGTGCCAGCAGTGAGGCCGTTAATCAGCCCCAGCATTTT. As protein: CASSEAVNQPQHF. Filled out from reference TRBV2 and TRBJ1-5, the complete variable domain reads EPEVTQTPSHQVTQMGQEVILRCVPISNHLYFYWYRQILGQKVEFLVSFYNNEISEKSEIFDDQFSVERPDGSNFTLKIRSTKLEDSAMYFCASSEAVNQPQHFGDGTRLSIL.

This clonotype was counted a few times. The rearrangement uses TRBV6-2 or TRBV6-3 and TRBJ2-5, with D unclear. V shed 7 bases and J shed 5 bases, with 14 bases lying between them. Germline V CDR1 and CDR2: MNHEY, SVGEGT. The CDR3 runs to 13 residues. CDR3 sequence (DNA): TGTGCCAGCATGGTAGGATATTGGGAGACCCAGTACTTC. Protein sequence: CASMVGYWETQYF.

The CDR3 here is CASFGTGGTGAGHGAFF. CDR3 DNA sequence: TGTGCCAGCTTTGGGACAGGGGGCACCGGCGCAGGGCACGGAGCTTTCTTT. The chain combines TRBV7-9 with TRBJ1-1; 12 bases align to TRBD1. The J segment lost 10 bases and the V segment lost 8 bases, leaving 20 bases of the junction unmatched. Germline loops: CDR1 SEHNR, CDR2 FQNEAQ (reference sequence). The CDR3 spans 17 residues.

A single count supports this clonotype. One base away lies a much larger clone, so this may be a sequencing read error. V and J are TRBV13 and TRBJ2-3; D might be TRBD2 (5 bases). This CDR3 has 16 amino acids. Between the trimmed V and J ends, which lost 5 bases and 0 bases, there was a span of 15 bases. In germline, CDR1 is PRHDT, CDR2 FYEKMQ (reference sequence). The CDR3 DNA is TGTGCCAGCAGCGCGCGACCAGGAGGAAGCACAGATACGCAGTATTTT. Protein product: CASSARPGGSTDTQYF.

With respect to this clonotype: The junction does not match germline at one end; this may be a read error. The V and J genes are TRBV6-5 and TRBJ1-5; tentative D call: TRBD1 (5 bases). There are 15 residues in the CDR3. Per germline, CDR1 MNHEY and CDR2 SVGAGI. The CDR3 loop is CASSYFAGSGQPQNF. The CDR3 DNA reads TGTGCCAGCAGTTACTTCGCAGGGTCGGGTCAGCCCCAGAATTTT.

Comment on this clonotype: One base away lies a much larger clone, so this may be a sequencing read error. The gene calls are TRBV25-1 and TRBJ2-3, with 9 bases lining up with TRBD1. Germline loops: CDR1 MGHDK, CDR2 SYGVNS. The CDR3 has 14 amino acids. The CDR3 DNA sequence: TGTGCCAGCAGATTAGGACAGGGGCCAGATATGCAGTATTTT. Protein product: CASRLGQGPDMQYF.

This clonotype was picked up a small number of times. The V gene is TRBV27, the J gene TRBJ1-2; D gene unclear. The V gene's germline CDR1 is MNHEY and CDR2 SMNVEV (reference sequence). CDR3 length: 13 residues. The germline V and J ends were trimmed by 4 bases and 2 bases, with 8 bases remaining between them. This CDR3 reads CASSSHGNYGYTF. The CDR3 nucleotides are TGTGCCAGCAGTTCCCACGGGAACTATGGCTACACCTTC.

The sample holds many counts of this clonotype. V is TRBV7-2 and J is TRBJ2-1, with TRBD1 as a possible D gene (5 bases). CDR1 is SGHTA, CDR2 FQGNSA, per germline. This CDR3 has 15 residues. The V end lost 5 bases, the J end lost 8 bases, and 19 bases lay between the germline ends. DNA for the CDR3: TGTGCCAGCAGCCCAGGACATCACGGCCTGGATGAGCAGTTCTTC. Protein product: CASSPGHHGLDEQFF.

A note on this clonotype: This may stem from a read error, because a much larger clone lies one nucleotide away. This chain joins TRBV7-2 and TRBJ2-3, with 11 positions matching TRBD2. Per the germline V gene, CDR1 is SGHTA and CDR2 is FQGNSA. The CDR3 is 18 amino acids. The junction had 14 bases not matched to a gene; V was cut back by 7 bases and J by 2 bases. The CDR3 is CASIGGTSGSMVTDTQYF. The CDR3 DNA reads TGTGCCAGCATTGGAGGGACTAGCGGAAGTATGGTCACAGATACGCAGTATTTT.

This clonotype was observed many times. V and J are TRBV5-6 and TRBJ1-1; D unresolved. V lost 3 bases and J lost 5, with 8 bases in between. The CDR3 covers 12 residues. Germline CDR1 reads SGHDT; CDR2 reads YYEEEE. For the CDR3, the DNA is TGTGCCAGCAGCTGGATCGGGACTGAAGCTTTCTTT. It specifies CASSWIGTEAFF.

This clonotype was detected many times. V usage is TRBV4-3 and J usage is TRBJ1-3; D ambiguous. This CDR3 has 12 residues. Trimming cost V 4 bases and J 4 bases, with 5 bases left between them. CDR1 LGHNA and CDR2 YSLEER come from the germline V gene. CDR3 protein: CASSPQGNTIYF. The CDR3 DNA follows: TGCGCCAGCAGCCCACAGGGAAACACCATATATTTT.

The CDR3 loop reads CASGRTGSYEQYF. The CDR3 coding sequence is TGTGCCAGCGGAAGGACAGGCTCCTACGAGCAGTACTTC. The chain joins TRBV27 to TRBJ2-7; TRBD1 aligns across 7 bases. The CDR3 extends over 13 amino acids. V trimming: 8 bases; J trimming: 0 bases; junction bases outside the gene matches: 4. CDR1 is MNHEY, CDR2 SMNVEV, per germline (reference sequence).

This clonotype was counted only a few times. This sequence joins TRBV28 and TRBJ2-7; 9 bases agree with TRBD1. V shed 2 bases and J 0 bases; nucleotides not matched to a gene: 8. Germline V gene data show CDR1 as MDHEN and CDR2 as SYDVKM. The CDR3 totals 17 residues. Here the CDR3 reads CASSLMDRGLSSYEQYF. Here the CDR3 DNA reads TGTGCCAGCAGTTTAATGGACAGGGGCCTTAGCTCCTACGAGCAGTACTTC.

This clonotype was counted many times. The J gene is TRBJ1-1, the V gene TRBV4-3; no reliable D call. Germline values: CDR1 LGHNA, CDR2 YSLEER. V lost 0 bases and J 5 bases, leaving 13 bases between the germline ends. CDR3 length equals 15 residues. The CDR3 region is CASSQDHGEITEAFF. The CDR3 nucleotides read TGCGCCAGCAGCCAAGATCACGGGGAAATAACTGAAGCTTTCTTT.